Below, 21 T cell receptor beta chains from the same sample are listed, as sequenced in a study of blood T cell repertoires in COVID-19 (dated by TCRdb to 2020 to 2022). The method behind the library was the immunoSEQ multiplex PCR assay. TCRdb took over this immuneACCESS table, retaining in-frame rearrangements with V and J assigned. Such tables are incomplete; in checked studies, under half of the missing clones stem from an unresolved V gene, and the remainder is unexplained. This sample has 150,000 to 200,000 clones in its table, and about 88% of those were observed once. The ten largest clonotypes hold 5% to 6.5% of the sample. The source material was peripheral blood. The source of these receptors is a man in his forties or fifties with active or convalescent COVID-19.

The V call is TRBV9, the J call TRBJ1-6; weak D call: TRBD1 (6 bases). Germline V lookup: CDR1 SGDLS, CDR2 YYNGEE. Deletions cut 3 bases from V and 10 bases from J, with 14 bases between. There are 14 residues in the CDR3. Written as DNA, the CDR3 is TGTGCCAGCAGCGCCTCAACAGGGTACTCACCCCTCCACTTT. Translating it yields CASSASTGYSPLHF. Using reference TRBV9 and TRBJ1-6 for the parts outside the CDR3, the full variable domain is DSGVTQTPKHLITATGQRVTLRCSPRSGDLSVYWYQQSLDQGLQFLIQYYNGEERAKGNILERFSAQQFPDLHSELNLSSLELGDSALYFCASSASTGYSPLHFGNGTRLTVT.

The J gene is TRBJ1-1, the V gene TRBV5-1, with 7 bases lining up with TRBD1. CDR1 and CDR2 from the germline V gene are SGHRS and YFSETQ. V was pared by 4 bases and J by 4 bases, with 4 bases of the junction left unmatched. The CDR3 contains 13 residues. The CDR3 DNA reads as TGCGCCAGCAGCCTACAGGGGTTCACTGAAGCTTTCTTT. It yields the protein CASSLQGFTEAFF.

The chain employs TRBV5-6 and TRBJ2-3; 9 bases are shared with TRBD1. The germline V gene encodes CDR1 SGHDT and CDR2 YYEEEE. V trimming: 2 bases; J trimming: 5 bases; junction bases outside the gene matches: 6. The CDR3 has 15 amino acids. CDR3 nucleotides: TGTGCCAGCAGCTTTACGGGACAGGGTAAAGATACGCAGTATTTT. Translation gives CASSFTGQGKDTQYF.

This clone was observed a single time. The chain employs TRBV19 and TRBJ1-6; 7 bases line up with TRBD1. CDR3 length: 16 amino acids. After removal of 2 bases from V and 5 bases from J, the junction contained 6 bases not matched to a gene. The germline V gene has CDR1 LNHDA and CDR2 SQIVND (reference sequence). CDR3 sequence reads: CASSIYQGVDNSPLHF. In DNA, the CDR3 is TGTGCCAGTAGTATATATCAGGGGGTGGATAATTCACCCCTCCACTTT. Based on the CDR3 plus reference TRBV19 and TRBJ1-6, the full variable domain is DGGITQSPKYLFRKEGQNVTLSCEQNLNHDAMYWYRQDPGQGLRLIYYSQIVNDFQKGDIAEGYSVSREKKESFPLTVTSAQKNPTAFYLCASSIYQGVDNSPLHFGNGTRLTVT.

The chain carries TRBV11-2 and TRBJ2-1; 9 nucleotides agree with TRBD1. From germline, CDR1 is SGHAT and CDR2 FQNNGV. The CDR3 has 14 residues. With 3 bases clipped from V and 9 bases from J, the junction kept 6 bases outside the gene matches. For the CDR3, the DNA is TGTGCCAGCAGCTTGTGGGGGGGACAGGGTGAGCAGTTCTTC. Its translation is CASSLWGGQGEQFF.

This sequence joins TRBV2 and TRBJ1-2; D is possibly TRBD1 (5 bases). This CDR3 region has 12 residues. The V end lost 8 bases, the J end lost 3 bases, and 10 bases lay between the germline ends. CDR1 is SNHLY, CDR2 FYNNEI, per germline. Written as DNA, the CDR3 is TGTGCCAGCCGGAGGGGAGACTATGGCTACACCTTC. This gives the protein CASRRGDYGYTF.

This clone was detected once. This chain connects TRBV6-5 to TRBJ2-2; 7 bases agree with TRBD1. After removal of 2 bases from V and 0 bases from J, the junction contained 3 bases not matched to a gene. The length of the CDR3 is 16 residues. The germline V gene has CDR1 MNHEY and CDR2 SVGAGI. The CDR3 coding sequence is TGTGCCAGCAGTTACACACAGGGGACGAACACCGGGGAGCTGTTTTTT. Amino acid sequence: CASSYTQGTNTGELFF.

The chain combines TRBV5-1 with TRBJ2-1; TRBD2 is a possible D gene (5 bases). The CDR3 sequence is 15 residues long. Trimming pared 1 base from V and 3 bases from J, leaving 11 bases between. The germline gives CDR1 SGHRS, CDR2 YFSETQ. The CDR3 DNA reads TGCGCCAGCAGCTTGTCAAGGACTCTCTACAATGAGCAGTTCTTC. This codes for CASSLSRTLYNEQFF.

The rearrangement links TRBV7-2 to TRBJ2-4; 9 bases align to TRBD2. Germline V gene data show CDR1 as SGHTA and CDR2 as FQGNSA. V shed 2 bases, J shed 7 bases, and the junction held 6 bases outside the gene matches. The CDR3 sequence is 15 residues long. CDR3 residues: CASSLSGGSLNIQYF. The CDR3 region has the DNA TGTGCCAGCAGCTTAAGCGGGGGGAGTCTGAACATTCAGTACTTC. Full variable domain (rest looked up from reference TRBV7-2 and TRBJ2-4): GAGVSQSPSNKVTEKGKDVELRCDPISGHTALYWYRQSLGQGLEFLIYFQGNSAPDKSGLPSDRFSAERTGGSVSTLTIQRTQQEDSAVYLCASSLSGGSLNIQYFGAGTRLSVL.

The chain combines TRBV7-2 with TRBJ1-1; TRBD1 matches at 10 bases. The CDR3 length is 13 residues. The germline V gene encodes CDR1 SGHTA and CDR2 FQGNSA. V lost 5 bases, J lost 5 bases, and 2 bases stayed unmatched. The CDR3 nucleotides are TGTGCCAGCAGCCTGGGACAGGGGACTGAAGCTTTCTTT. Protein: CASSLGQGTEAFF.

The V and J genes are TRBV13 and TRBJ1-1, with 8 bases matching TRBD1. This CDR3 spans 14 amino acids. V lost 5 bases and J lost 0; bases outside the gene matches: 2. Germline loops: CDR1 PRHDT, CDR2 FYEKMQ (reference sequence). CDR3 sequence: CASSTGGMNTEAFF. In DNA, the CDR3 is TGTGCCAGCAGCACAGGGGGTATGAACACTGAAGCTTTCTTT.

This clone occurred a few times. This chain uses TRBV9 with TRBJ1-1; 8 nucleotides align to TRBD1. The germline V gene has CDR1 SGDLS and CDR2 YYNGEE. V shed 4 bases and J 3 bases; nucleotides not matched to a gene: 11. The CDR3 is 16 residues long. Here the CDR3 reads CASSRSSGGVYTEAFF. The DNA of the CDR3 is TGTGCCAGCAGCAGGAGCTCAGGGGGCGTTTACACTGAAGCTTTCTTT.

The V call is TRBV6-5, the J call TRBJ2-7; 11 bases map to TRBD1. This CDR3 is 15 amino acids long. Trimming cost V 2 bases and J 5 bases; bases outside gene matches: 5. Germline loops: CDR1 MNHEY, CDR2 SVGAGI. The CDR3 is CASSYGQGARHEQYF. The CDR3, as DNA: TGTGCCAGCAGTTACGGACAGGGGGCTCGCCACGAGCAGTACTTC.

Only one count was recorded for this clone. For the CDR3, the DNA is TGTGCCAGCAGTCCCTCGACAGTAAATCAGCCCCAGCATTTT. Translation gives CASSPSTVNQPQHF. This chain links TRBV6-5 with TRBJ1-5; D might be TRBD1 (5 bases). Germline CDR1 reads MNHEY; CDR2 reads SVGAGI. The CDR3 consists of 14 residues. Between the trimmed V and J ends, which lost 5 bases and 4 bases, there was a span of 12 bases.

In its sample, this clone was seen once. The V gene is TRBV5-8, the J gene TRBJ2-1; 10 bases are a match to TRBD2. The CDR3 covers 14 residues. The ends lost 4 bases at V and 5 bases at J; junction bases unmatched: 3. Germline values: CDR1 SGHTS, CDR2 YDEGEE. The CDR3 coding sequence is TGTGCCAGCAGCAACGGACTAGCGGACAATGAGCAGTTCTTC. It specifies CASSNGLADNEQFF.

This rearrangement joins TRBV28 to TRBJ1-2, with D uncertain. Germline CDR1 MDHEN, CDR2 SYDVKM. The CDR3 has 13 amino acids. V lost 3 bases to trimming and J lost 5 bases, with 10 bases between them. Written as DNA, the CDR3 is TGTGCCAGCAGTTTTCCCCCTTATTATGGCTACACCTTC. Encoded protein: CASSFPPYYGYTF.

For the CDR3, the DNA is TGTGCCAGTGGACAGGGGGCGCGGGAGCAGTACTTC. Translating gives CASGQGAREQYF. The chain carries TRBV19 and TRBJ2-7, with TRBD1 identical over 11 bases. The junction had 4 bases not matched to a gene; V was cut back by 8 bases and J by 7 bases. CDR1 and CDR2 from the germline V gene are LNHDA and SQIVND (reference sequence). The CDR3 runs to 12 residues.

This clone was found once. The CDR3 DNA follows: TGTGCCTGGAGCCACAACAATGAGCAGTTCTTC. It is translated as CAWSHNNEQFF. J is TRBJ2-1 and V is TRBV30; D gene uncertain. CDR1 and CDR2 from the germline V gene are GTSNPN and SVGIG (reference sequence). This CDR3 spans 11 amino acids. Trimming left V 3 bases short and J 5 bases short, with 5 bases between.

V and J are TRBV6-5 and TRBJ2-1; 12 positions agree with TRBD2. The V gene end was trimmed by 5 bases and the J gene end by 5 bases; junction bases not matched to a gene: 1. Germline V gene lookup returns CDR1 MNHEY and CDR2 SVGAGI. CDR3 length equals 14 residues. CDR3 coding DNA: TGTGCCAGCAGTCTAGCGGGAGGGGACAATGAGCAGTTCTTC. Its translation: CASSLAGGDNEQFF.

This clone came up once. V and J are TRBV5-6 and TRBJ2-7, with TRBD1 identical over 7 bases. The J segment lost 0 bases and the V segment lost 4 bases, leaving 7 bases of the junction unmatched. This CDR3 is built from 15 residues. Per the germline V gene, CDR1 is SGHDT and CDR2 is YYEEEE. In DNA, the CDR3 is TGTGCCAGCAGCGGGGACAGCGTGAGCTCCTACGAGCAGTACTTC. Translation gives CASSGDSVSSYEQYF.

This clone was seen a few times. The CDR3 DNA reads TGCAGCGTTGCCAGGGTGAAAGATACGCAGTATTTT. Its translation: CSVARVKDTQYF. The chain uses TRBV29-1 and TRBJ2-3, with D tentatively TRBD1 (5 bases). The CDR3 contains 12 residues. With 4 bases removed from V and 5 bases from J, the gap between germline ends came to 10 bases. In germline, CDR1 is SQVTM, CDR2 ANQGSEA.